These 21 T cell receptor beta chains came from one sample sequenced in a study of blood T cell repertoires in COVID-19. The assay was immunoSEQ multiplex PCR, and TCRdb's table has in-frame clones only and misses some. This repertoire shows some 170,000 clones, roughly 84% found once; its top ten account for roughly 9%. Input material: peripheral blood. The source of these receptors is a woman of 80 years or more with active or convalescent COVID-19.

V and J are TRBV14 and TRBJ1-2; D is ambiguous. Trimming shortened V by 1 base and J by 7 bases, and 7 bases separated the two germline ends. This CDR3 region has 12 residues. Germline V CDR1 and CDR2: SGHDN, FVKESK. Here the CDR3 reads CASSQVGGGYTF. CDR3 bases: TGTGCCAGCAGCCAAGTGGGAGGTGGCTACACCTTC. Supplemented by reference TRBV14 and TRBJ1-2, the full variable domain reads EAGVTQFPSHSVIEKGQTVTLRCDPISGHDNLYWYRRVMGKEIKFLLHFVKESKQDESGMPNNRFLAERTGGTYSTLKVQPAELEDSGVYFCASSQVGGGYTFGSGTRLTVV.

The chain is built from TRBV10-3 and TRBJ1-5; D may be TRBD1 (5 bases). This CDR3 region has 13 residues. The germline V and J ends were trimmed by 7 bases and 0 bases, with 7 bases remaining between them. The germline CDR1 and CDR2 sequences are ENHRY and SYGVKD. The CDR3 nucleotides are TGTGCCATCACCGACAGTAGCAATCAGCCCCAGCATTTT. The encoded protein is CAITDSSNQPQHF.

CDR3 loop: CASSPPGQGVLFTEAFF. In nucleotides, the CDR3 is TGTGCCAGCTCGCCTCCGGGACAGGGGGTTTTATTCACTGAAGCTTTCTTT. V gene TRBV18 combines with J gene TRBJ1-1; 11 bases agree with TRBD1. CDR1 KGHSH and CDR2 LQKENI come from the germline V gene. J lost 4 bases, V lost 6 bases, and 13 bases had no gene match. This CDR3 has 17 amino acids.

The V call is TRBV30, the J call TRBJ1-6; TRBD1 is a possible D gene (5 bases). This CDR3 has 14 amino acids. Germline V gives CDR1 GTSNPN, CDR2 SVGIG (reference sequence). The V end was cut by 7 bases, the J end by 3 bases, with 13 bases between. The CDR3 DNA sequence: TGTGCCTTAAATTCCGACAGCTATAATTCACCCCTCCACTTT. Protein: CALNSDSYNSPLHF. Drawing the rest from reference TRBV30 and TRBJ1-6, the complete variable domain is SQTIHQWPATLVQPVGSPLSLECTVEGTSNPNLYWYRQAAGRGLQLLFYSVGIGQISSEVPQNLSASRPQDRQFILSSKKLLLSDSGFYLCALNSDSYNSPLHFGNGTRLTVT.

The chain links TRBV18 to TRBJ2-7, with 7 nucleotides matching TRBD1. Germline trimming cut 3 bases from V and 2 bases from J; bases unmatched to any gene: 4. Per germline, CDR1 KGHSH and CDR2 LQKENI. This CDR3 comprises 14 residues. CDR3 bases: TGTGCCAGCTCACCTTCGACAGGGCCCTACGAGCAGTACTTC. Residues: CASSPSTGPYEQYF.

The chain employs TRBV9 and TRBJ2-1; tentatively, D is TRBD2 (5 bases). CDR3 size: 16 residues. Germline lookup yields CDR1 SGDLS and CDR2 YYNGEE. With 4 bases removed from V and 0 bases from J, the gap between germline ends came to 14 bases. In nucleotides, the CDR3 is TGTGCCAGCAGCTCCCCGTCGGGAAGCTCCTACAATGAGCAGTTCTTC. As protein: CASSSPSGSSYNEQFF.

This chain joins TRBV19 and TRBJ2-3, with 12 bases matching TRBD1. With 1 base clipped from V and 5 bases from J, the junction kept 1 base outside the gene matches. CDR3 length: 15 amino acids. Germline V gives CDR1 LNHDA, CDR2 SQIVND (reference sequence). The CDR3 DNA reads as TGTGCCAGTAGTATAGGGGACAGGGGGCAAGATACGCAGTATTTT. It encodes CASSIGDRGQDTQYF.

This clone has only one observation. The rearrangement links TRBV6-5 to TRBJ1-3, with 8 positions matching TRBD1. The ends lost 4 bases at V and 2 bases at J; junction bases unmatched: 7. CDR3 length: 16 amino acids. The germline gives CDR1 MNHEY, CDR2 SVGAGI. The CDR3 DNA follows: TGTGCCAGCAGTTCGATTTCACAGGGGGCTGGAAACACCATATATTTT. This translates into CASSSISQGAGNTIYF.

As for this clone: This CDR3 is also generated by other DNA sequences in the sample. The V gene is TRBV12-3 or TRBV12-4, the J gene TRBJ2-2; a possible D gene is TRBD2 (5 bases). CDR3 length: 13 amino acids. V was shortened by 8 bases and J by 4 bases, with 11 bases between the two germline ends. The CDR3 is CASSSGGTGELFF. CDR3 sequence (DNA): TGTGCCAGCTCCTCAGGAGGCACCGGGGAGCTGTTTTTT.

V is TRBV4-3 and J is TRBJ2-1; the match to TRBD2 covers 9 bases. Germline assignment: CDR1 LGHNA and CDR2 YSLEER. CDR3 length equals 17 residues. V shed 0 bases, J shed 2 bases, and the junction held 5 bases outside the gene matches. The CDR3 DNA is TGCGCCAGCAGCCAAGATCCCGGGACTAGCACCTACAATGAGCAGTTCTTC. Translated: CASSQDPGTSTYNEQFF.

J is TRBJ1-4 and V is TRBV6-5, with 9 bases aligning to TRBD1. After removal of 6 bases from V and 4 bases from J, the junction contained 3 bases not matched to a gene. This CDR3 region has 14 residues. Germline CDR1 MNHEY, CDR2 SVGAGI. The CDR3, as DNA: TGTGCCAGCAGGGGGACAGGGAGTAATGAAAAACTGTTTTTT. Protein product: CASRGTGSNEKLFF.

This chain joins TRBV7-9 and TRBJ2-2; 7 bases match TRBD1. The V gene end was trimmed by 5 bases and the J gene end by 5 bases; junction bases not matched to a gene: 8. CDR1 and CDR2 from the germline V gene are SEHNR and FQNEAQ (reference sequence). This CDR3 contains 15 residues. The CDR3 region is CASSPSGQSTGELFF. The CDR3, as DNA: TGTGCCAGCAGCCCTTCGGGACAGTCTACCGGGGAGCTGTTTTTT.

This rearrangement joins TRBV11-2 to TRBJ2-3; D possibly corresponds to TRBD2 (8 bases). CDR3 length: 16 amino acids. Germline V lookup: CDR1 SGHAT, CDR2 FQNNGV. V was clipped by 2 bases and J by 5 bases, with 17 bases between them. The CDR3 bases are TGTGCCAGCAGCTTACCCCGGGAGGGGGCCAAAGATACGCAGTATTTT. This encodes CASSLPREGAKDTQYF. Using reference TRBV11-2 and TRBJ2-3 for the parts outside the CDR3, the full variable domain is EAGVAQSPRYKIIEKRQSVAFWCNPISGHATLYWYQQILGQGPKLLIQFQNNGVVDDSQLPKDRFSAERLKGVDSTLKIQPAKLEDSAVYLCASSLPREGAKDTQYFGPGTRLTVL.

The rearrangement uses TRBV7-2 and TRBJ1-6; unclear D gene. Trimming took 5 bases from V and 6 from J, leaving 17 bases between them. The CDR3 runs to 16 residues. Germline V CDR1 and CDR2: SGHTA, FQGNSA. The CDR3 DNA reads as TGTGCCAGCAGCCCTCGGACGGAGGGATTTAATTCACCCCTCCACTTT. Its protein product is CASSPRTEGFNSPLHF. Based on the CDR3 plus reference TRBV7-2 and TRBJ1-6, the full variable domain is GAGVSQSPSNKVTEKGKDVELRCDPISGHTALYWYRQSLGQGLEFLIYFQGNSAPDKSGLPSDRFSAERTGGSVSTLTIQRTQQEDSAVYLCASSPRTEGFNSPLHFGNGTRLTVT.

The chain couples TRBV6-5 to TRBJ1-2, with D hard to call. CDR1 is MNHEY and CDR2 is SVGAGI in the germline V gene. CDR3 length: 14 amino acids. The V and J ends lost 4 bases and 0 bases respectively, with 9 bases between them. The CDR3: CASSSDYTNYGYTF. As DNA, the CDR3 is TGTGCCAGCAGTTCTGACTACACTAACTATGGCTACACCTTC.

The J gene is TRBJ1-3, the V gene TRBV11-3; 7 bases are shared with TRBD1. Germline CDR1 and CDR2: SGHNT and YENEEA. CDR3 size: 16 residues. The ends lost 0 bases at V and 0 bases at J; junction bases unmatched: 2. This chain's CDR3 is CASSLDGTASGNTIYF. The CDR3 nucleotides are TGTGCCAGCAGCTTAGACGGGACAGCCTCTGGAAACACCATATATTTT.

V is TRBV4-2 and J is TRBJ2-5, with TRBD2 identical over 8 bases. The CDR3 sequence is 17 residues long. Germline CDR1 reads LGHNA; CDR2 reads YNFKEQ. V shed 0 bases and J 2 bases; nucleotides not matched to a gene: 8. The CDR3 nucleotides are TGTGCCAGCAGCCAAGAAACCGCCGCTAGCGGGCAAGAGACCCAGTACTTC. Its translation: CASSQETAASGQETQYF.

The rearrangement uses TRBV7-3 and TRBJ1-1; 8 bases map to TRBD1. Germline assignment: CDR1 SGHTA and CDR2 FQGTGA. This CDR3 comprises 13 residues. With V trimmed by 2 bases and J by 5 bases, 1 base remained unmatched. CDR3 nucleotides: TGTGCCAGCAGCTTAGGACAGGGTACTGAAGCTTTCTTT. Amino acids: CASSLGQGTEAFF.

V usage is TRBV20-1 and J usage is TRBJ2-5; no reliable D call. This CDR3 has 14 amino acids. V shed 3 bases and J shed 0 bases, with 11 bases lying between them. Germline V gene sequence: CDR1 DFQATT, CDR2 SNEGSKA (reference sequence). The CDR3 bases are TGCAGTGCTAGTCGATGGGCAAACCAAGAGACCCAGTACTTC. This translates into CSASRWANQETQYF.

This sequence joins TRBV11-2 and TRBJ1-4, with D unclear. The CDR3 covers 14 residues. Trimming stripped 10 bases from V and 8 bases from J, with 20 bases between. Germline V gene sequence: CDR1 SGHAT, CDR2 FQNNGV. CDR3: CATRRSGSKEKLFF. CDR3 nucleotide sequence: TGTGCCACGAGAAGATCGGGGAGTAAGGAAAAACTGTTTTTT.

This CDR3 is CASSLGPSTGVMGEQYF. In DNA, the CDR3 is TGCGCCAGCAGCCTCGGTCCCTCAACAGGGGTAATGGGGGAGCAGTACTTC. The chain uses TRBV4-1 and TRBJ2-7; 7 bases map to TRBD1. The ends lost 4 bases at V and 7 bases at J; junction bases unmatched: 19. The CDR3 contains 17 residues. CDR1 and CDR2 from the germline V gene are MGHRA and YSYEKL.